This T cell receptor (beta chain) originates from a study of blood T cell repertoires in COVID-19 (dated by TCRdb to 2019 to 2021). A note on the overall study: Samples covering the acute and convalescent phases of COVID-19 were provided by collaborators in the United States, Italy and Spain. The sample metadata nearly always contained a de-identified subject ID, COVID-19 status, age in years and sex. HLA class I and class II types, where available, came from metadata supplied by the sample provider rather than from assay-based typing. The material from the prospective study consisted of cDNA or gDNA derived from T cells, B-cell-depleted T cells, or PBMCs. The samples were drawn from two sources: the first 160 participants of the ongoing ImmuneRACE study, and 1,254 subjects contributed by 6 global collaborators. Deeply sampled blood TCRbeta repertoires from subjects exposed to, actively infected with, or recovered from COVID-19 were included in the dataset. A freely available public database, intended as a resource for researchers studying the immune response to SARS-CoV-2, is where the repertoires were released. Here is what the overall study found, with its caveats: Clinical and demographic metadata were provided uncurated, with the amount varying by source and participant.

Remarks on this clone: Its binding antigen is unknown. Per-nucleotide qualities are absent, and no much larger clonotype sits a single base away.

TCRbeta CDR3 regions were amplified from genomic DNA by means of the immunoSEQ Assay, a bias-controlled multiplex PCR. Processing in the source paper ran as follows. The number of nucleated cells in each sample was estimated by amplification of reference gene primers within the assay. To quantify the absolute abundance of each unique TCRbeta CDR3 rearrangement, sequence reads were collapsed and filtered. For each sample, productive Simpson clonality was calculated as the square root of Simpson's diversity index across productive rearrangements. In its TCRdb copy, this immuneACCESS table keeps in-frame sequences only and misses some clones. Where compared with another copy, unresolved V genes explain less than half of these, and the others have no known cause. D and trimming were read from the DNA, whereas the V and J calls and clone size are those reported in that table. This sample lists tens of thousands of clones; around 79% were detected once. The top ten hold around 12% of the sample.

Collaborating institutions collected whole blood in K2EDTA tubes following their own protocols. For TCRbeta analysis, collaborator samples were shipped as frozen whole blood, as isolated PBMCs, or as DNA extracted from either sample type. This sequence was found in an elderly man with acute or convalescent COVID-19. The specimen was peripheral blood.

The nucleotide sequence reads TGTGCCAGCTCACCACCGCGGGGGACAGGGGGCTTCCTGAGGACTGAAGCTTTCTTT. Translated, it reads CASSPPRGTGGFLRTEAFF. The chain is encoded by TRBV18 joined to TRBJ1-1; 12 middle bases align to TRBD1. Measured from the cysteine to the phenylalanine, the CDR3 is 19 residues long. The DNA shown is the 57-base CDR3, in frame from base 1. V is trimmed back by 0 bases and J by 5 bases, and the junction contains 13 bases that no gene match accounts for. CDR1 and CDR2 were assigned from the germline V gene as KGHSH and LQKENI.